This T cell receptor (beta chain) was observed in a study of shared clonotypes between healthy human individuals. Study-level background: Sampling drew on donors who were a couple of women and a few men aged 18 to 49.

As to this clone: The antigen remains undetermined. The sample contains more than one DNA sequence encoding this CDR3.

Trimming took off 3 bases at V and 2 bases at J, with 9 bases between the two ends. Germline V lookup: CDR1 SNHLY, CDR2 FYNNEI. There are 14 residues in the CDR3. The protocol was immunoSEQ multiplex PCR, while the TCRdb copy is restricted to in-frame clones and leaves out a portion. The sample has roughly 500,000 clones; 76% are singletons. Donors were healthy HIV-negative adults without recently reported acute infections or vaccinations. For genomic DNA, unsorted samples relied on tens of millions of PBMCs. Findings of the study overall: An expected dependence of interdonor clonotype sharing on sequencing depth was noted.

The material sequenced was PBMCs. This clonotype was obtained from a woman between 40 and 55 years old in good health. Some clones in this sample may be carry-over from other donors' samples. The chain recombines TRBV2 with TRBJ2-3, with D unresolved. The chain's CDR3 is CASSENRATDTQYF. CDR3 bases: TGTGCCAGCAGTGAGAATCGCGCCACAGATACGCAGTATTTT.